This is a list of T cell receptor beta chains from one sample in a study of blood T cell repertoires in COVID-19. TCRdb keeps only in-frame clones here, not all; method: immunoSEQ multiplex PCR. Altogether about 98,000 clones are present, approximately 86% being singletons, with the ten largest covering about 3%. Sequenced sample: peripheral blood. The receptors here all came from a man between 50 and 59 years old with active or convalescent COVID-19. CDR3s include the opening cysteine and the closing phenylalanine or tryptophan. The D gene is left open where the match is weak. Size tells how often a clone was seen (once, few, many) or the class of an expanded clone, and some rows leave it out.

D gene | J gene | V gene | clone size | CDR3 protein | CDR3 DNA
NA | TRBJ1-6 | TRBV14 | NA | CASSQVATRGIHF | TGTGCCAGCAGCCAAGTGGCTACCAGAGGCATCCACTTT
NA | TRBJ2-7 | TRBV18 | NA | CASSPAPGDYEQYF | TGTGCCAGCTCACCGGCACCCGGGGACTACGAGCAGTACTTC
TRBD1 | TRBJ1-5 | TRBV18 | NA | CASSRDRESNQPQHF | TGTGCCAGCTCACGGGACAGGGAAAGCAATCAGCCCCAGCATTTT
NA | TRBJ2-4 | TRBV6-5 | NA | CASSFRSKTYF | TGTGCCAGCAGTTTTCGTTCCAAAACATACTTC
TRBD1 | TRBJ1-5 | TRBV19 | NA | CASSTRDRGVGQPQHF | TGTGCCAGTAGTACCCGAGACAGGGGGGTGGGACAGCCCCAGCATTTT
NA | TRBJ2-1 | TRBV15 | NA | CATTNRWGPTYNEQFF | TGTGCCACTACTAATCGCTGGGGGCCCACCTACAATGAGCAGTTCTTC
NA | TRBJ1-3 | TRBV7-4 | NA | CASRTDSSSGNTIYF | TGTGCCAGCAGAACAGACAGTAGCTCTGGAAACACCATATATTTT
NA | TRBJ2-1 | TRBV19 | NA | CASSIEGGRGVNEQFF | TGTGCCAGTAGTATAGAGGGCGGCAGGGGGGTCAATGAGCAGTTCTTC
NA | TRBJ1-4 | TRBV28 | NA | CASNSNGELNEKLFF | TGTGCCAGCAACTCAAACGGGGAGCTAAATGAAAAACTGTTTTTT
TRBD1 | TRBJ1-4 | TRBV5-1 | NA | CASSLQGTPGEKLFF | TGCGCCAGCAGCTTACAGGGGACCCCGGGTGAAAAACTGTTTTTT
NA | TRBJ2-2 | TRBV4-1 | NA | CASSLTGSGELFF | TGCGCCAGCAGCCTAACAGGGTCGGGGGAGCTGTTTTTT
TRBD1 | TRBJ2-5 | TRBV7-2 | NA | CASSLATGQGYETQYF | TGTGCCAGCAGCTTAGCGACTGGACAGGGGTACGAGACCCAGTACTTC
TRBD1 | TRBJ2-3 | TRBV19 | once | CASSMGQGLPDTQYF | TGTGCCAGTAGTATGGGACAGGGGCTCCCAGATACGCAGTATTTT
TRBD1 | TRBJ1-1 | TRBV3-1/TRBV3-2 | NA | CASSQEGTAKAFF | TGTGCCAGCAGCCAAGAAGGGACAGCCAAAGCTTTCTTT
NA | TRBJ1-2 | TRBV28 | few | CASGLDTSFYGYTF | TGTGCCAGCGGCTTGGACACGTCTTTCTATGGCTACACCTTC
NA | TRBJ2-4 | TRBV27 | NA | CASSDRLAKNIQYF | TGTGCCAGCAGTGACAGATTAGCCAAAAACATTCAGTACTTC
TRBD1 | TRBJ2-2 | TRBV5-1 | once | CASSALTGANTGELFF | TGCGCCAGCAGCGCGCTCACAGGGGCGAACACCGGGGAGCTGTTTTTT
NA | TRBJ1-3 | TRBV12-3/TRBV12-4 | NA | CASTISGNTIYF | TGTGCCAGCACCATCTCTGGAAACACCATATATTTT
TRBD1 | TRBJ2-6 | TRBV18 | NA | CASSPGTGGAGANVLTF | TGTGCCAGCTCGCCCGGGACAGGGGGCGCTGGGGCCAACGTCCTGACTTTC
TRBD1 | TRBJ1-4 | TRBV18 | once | CASSPQGTATNEKLFF | TGTGCCAGCTCACCACAGGGGACAGCCACTAATGAAAAACTGTTTTTT
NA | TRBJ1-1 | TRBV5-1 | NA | CASSLLGNTEAFF | TGCGCCAGCAGCTTGCTAGGGAACACTGAAGCTTTCTTT
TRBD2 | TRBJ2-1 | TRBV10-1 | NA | CASSGGTSGGSYNEQFF | TGCGCCAGCAGTGGAGGGACTAGCGGGGGCTCATACAATGAGCAGTTCTTC
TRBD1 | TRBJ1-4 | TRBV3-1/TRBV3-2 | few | CASRGTGAANEKLFF | TGTGCCAGCAGAGGAACAGGGGCGGCTAATGAAAAACTGTTTTTT
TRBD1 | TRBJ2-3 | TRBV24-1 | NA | CATQVGTAGDTQYF | TGTGCCACCCAAGTAGGGACAGCCGGAGATACGCAGTATTTT
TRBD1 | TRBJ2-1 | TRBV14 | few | CASSQPGTGGVNEQFF | TGTGCCAGCAGCCAACCGGGGACAGGGGGTGTCAATGAGCAGTTCTTC
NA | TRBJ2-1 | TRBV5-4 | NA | CASGRPGVSYNEQFF | TGTGCCAGCGGTCGTCCGGGGGTTTCCTACAATGAGCAGTTCTTC
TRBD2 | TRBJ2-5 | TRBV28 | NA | CASSVTSGGPQETQYF | TGTGCCAGCAGTGTAACTAGCGGGGGCCCCCAAGAGACCCAGTACTTC
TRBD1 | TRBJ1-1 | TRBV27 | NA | CASRDRGNTEAFF | TGTGCCAGCAGGGACAGGGGGAACACTGAAGCTTTCTTT
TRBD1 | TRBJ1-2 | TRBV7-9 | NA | CASSPTPGQGSGYTF | TGTGCCAGCAGCCCAACTCCGGGACAGGGGAGCGGCTACACCTTC